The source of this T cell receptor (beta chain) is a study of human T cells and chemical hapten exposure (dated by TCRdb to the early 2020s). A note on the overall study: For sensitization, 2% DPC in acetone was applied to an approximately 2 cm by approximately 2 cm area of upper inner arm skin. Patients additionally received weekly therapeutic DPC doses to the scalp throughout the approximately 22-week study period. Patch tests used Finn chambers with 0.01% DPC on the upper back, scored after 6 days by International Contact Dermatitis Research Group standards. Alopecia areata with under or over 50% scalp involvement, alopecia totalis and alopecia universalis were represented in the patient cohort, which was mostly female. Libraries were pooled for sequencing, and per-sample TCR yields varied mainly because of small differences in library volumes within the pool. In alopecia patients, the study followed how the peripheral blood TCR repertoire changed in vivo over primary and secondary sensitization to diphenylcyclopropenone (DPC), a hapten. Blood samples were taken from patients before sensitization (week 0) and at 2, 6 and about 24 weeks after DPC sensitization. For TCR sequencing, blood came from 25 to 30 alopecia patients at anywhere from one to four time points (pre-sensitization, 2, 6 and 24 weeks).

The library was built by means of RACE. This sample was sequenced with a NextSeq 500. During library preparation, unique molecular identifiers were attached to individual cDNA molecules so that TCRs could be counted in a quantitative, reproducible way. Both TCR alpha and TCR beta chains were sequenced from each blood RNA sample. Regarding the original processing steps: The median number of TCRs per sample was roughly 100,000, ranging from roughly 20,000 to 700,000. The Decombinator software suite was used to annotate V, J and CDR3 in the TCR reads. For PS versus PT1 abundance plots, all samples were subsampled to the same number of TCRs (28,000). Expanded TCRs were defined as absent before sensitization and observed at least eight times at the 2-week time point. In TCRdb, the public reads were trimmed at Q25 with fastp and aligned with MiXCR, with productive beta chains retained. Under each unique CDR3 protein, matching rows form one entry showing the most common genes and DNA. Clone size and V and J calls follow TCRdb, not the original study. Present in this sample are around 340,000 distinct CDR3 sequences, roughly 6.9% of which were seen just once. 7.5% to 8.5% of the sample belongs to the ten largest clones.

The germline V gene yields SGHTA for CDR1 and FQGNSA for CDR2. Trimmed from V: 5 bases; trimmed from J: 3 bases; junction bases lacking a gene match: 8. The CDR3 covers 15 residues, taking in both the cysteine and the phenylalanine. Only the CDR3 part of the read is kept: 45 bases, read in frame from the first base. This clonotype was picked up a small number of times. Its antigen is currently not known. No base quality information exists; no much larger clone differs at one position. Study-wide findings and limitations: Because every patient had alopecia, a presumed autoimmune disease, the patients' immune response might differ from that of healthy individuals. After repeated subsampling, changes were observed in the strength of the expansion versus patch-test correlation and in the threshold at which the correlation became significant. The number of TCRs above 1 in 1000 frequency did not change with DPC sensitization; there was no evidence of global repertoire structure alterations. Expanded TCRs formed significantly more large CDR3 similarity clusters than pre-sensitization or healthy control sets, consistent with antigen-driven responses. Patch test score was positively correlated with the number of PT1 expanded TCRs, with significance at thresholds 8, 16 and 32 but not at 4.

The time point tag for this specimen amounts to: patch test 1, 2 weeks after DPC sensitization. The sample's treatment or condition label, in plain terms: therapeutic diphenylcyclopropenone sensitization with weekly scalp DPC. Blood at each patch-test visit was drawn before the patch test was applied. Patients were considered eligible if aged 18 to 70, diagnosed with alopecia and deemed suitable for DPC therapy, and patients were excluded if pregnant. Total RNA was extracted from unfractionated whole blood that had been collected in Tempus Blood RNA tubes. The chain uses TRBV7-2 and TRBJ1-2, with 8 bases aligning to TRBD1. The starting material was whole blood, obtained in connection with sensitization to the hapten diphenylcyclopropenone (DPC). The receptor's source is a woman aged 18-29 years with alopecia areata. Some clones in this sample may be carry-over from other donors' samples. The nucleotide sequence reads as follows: TGTGCCAGCAGCCCGCAGGGGGCGATTTACTATGGCTACACCTTC. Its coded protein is CASSPQGAIYYGYTF.